This TCR beta chain was recovered during a study of T cell responses to AZD1222 COVID-19 vaccine. Study-level findings and limits: Donors, mostly white British, included more females; clonal diversity was possibly underestimated. Reports say nearly half of spike-specific TCRs go after unmutated variant regions. There were vaccine-associated CD4 TCRs across spike, dominant at 160-218 and 743-854.

Germline assignment: CDR1 LNHDA and CDR2 SQIVND (reference sequence). The CDR3 extends over 14 amino acids. Trimming cost V 6 bases and J 6 bases; bases outside gene matches: 10. Recipients boosted at about 4 weeks or about 12 weeks are pooled. As for this clone: Its antigen is still unknown.

Using immunoSEQ multiplex PCR, the repertoire was profiled, and TCRdb retains in-frame clones only, with some absent. The repertoire includes some 110,000 clones, more than 80% of them detected once, and roughly 4.4% sits in the top ten. The sequences come from peripheral blood, collected 28 days after the second AZD1222 dose. The source of this sequence is an adult who received the AZD1222 COVID-19 vaccine. The J gene is TRBJ1-2, the V gene TRBV19, with TRBD1 identical over 7 bases. The CDR3 is CASSERGRLNGYTF. DNA of the CDR3: TGTGCCAGTAGCGAAAGGGGGCGCCTTAATGGCTACACCTTC.